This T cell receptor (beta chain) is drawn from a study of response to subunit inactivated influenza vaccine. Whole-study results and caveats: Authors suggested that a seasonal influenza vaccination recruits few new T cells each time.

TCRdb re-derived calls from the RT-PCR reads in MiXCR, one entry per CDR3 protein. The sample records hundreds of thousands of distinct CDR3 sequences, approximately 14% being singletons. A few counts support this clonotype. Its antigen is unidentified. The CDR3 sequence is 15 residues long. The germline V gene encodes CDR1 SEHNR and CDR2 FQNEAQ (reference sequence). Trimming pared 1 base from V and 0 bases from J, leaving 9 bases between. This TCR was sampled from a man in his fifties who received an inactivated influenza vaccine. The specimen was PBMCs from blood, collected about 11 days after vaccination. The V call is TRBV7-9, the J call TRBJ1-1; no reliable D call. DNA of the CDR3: TGTGCCAGCAGCTTAGGACACAGCATGAACACTGAAGCTTTCTTT. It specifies CASSLGHSMNTEAFF.